This T cell receptor beta chain was sequenced during a study of blood T cell repertoires in COVID-19 (dated by TCRdb to between 2020 and 2021). A note on the overall study: Collaborator samples came from the United States, Italy and Spain and covered acute and convalescent phases of COVID-19. The prospective study material was composed of cDNA or gDNA derived from T cells, B-cell-depleted T cells, or PBMCs. Deeply sampled blood TCRbeta repertoires from subjects exposed to, actively infected with, or recovered from COVID-19 were included in the dataset. A freely available public database, intended as a resource for researchers studying the immune response to SARS-CoV-2, is where the repertoires were released. Samples came from the ongoing ImmuneRACE study (first 160 participants) plus 1,254 subjects from 6 global collaborators. Nearly every sample came with metadata listing a de-identified subject ID, COVID-19 status, age in years and sex. Where HLA class I and class II types were available, the types were taken from metadata supplied by the sample provider, not from assay-based typing. Findings and caveats that apply to the study as a whole: How much clinical and demographic metadata was included differed by source and by participant, and the metadata was provided uncurated.

Worth noting for this clone: Its specific antigen is unknown. Base qualities were left out, and no much larger clone turns up one base away.

The immunoSEQ Assay, a bias-controlled multiplex PCR, was used to amplify TCRbeta CDR3 regions from genomic DNA. The study's processing was this. The number of nucleated cells in each sample was estimated from the amplification of reference gene primers within the assay. To quantify the absolute abundance of each unique TCRbeta CDR3 rearrangement, sequence reads were collapsed and filtered. For each sample, productive Simpson clonality was calculated as the square root of Simpson's diversity index across productive rearrangements. TCRdb took over this immuneACCESS table, retaining in-frame rearrangements with V and J assigned. Such tables are incomplete; in checked studies, under half of the missing clones stem from an unresolved V gene, and the remainder is unexplained. D and trimming come from the DNA, and the V and J calls and clone size come from that table. The sample table contains 300,000 to 350,000 clones; only one count was recorded for roughly 90% of them. Less than 3% of the sample is held by the ten biggest clonotypes.

One collaborating source in Seattle enrolled patients while the patients were actively infected and followed the patients over time throughout the course of disease. Collaborating institutions collected whole blood in K2EDTA tubes following their own protocols. For TCRbeta analysis, collaborators shipped samples as frozen whole blood, isolated PBMCs, or DNA extracted from either of those sample types. This clonotype was obtained from a woman aged 25 to 45 with COVID-19, enrolled during active disease. Sequencing was performed on peripheral blood.

The nucleotide sequence reads TGTGCCTGGAGCCTGGGACTAGCGGGGATTCCGAACACCGGGGAGCTGTTTTTT. The encoded protein is CAWSLGLAGIPNTGELFF. The rearranged segments are TRBV30 and TRBJ2-2, and 13 junctional nucleotides match TRBD2. CDR1 GTSNPN and CDR2 SVGIG are derived from the germline V gene (reference sequence). From cysteine to phenylalanine, the CDR3 is 18 amino acids long. Solely the CDR3 DNA is kept, with 54 bases framed from the first base. Trimming accounts for 3 bases at V and 0 bases at J, while the number of junction bases matched to no gene is 7.